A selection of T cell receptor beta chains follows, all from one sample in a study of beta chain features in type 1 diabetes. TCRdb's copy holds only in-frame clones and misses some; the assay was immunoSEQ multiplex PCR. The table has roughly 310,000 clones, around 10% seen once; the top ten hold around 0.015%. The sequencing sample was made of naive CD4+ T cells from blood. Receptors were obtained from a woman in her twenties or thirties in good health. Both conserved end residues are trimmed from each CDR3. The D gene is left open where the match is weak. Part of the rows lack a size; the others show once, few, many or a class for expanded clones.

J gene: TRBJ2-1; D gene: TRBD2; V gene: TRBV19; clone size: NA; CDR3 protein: ASSTLAGGPSSNEQF
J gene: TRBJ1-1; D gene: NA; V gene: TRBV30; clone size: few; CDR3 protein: AWTRGSYTEAF
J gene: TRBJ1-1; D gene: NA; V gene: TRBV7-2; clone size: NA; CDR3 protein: ASSLGSMNTEAF
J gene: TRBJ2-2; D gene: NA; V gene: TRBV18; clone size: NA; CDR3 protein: ASSPYAGWKESGELF
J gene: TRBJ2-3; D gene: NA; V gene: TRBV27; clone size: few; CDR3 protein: ASSSMQTLASTDTQY
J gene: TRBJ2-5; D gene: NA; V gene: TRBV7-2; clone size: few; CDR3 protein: ASSLAAGIQETQY
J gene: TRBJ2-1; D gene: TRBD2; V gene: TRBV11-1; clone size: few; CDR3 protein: ASSLATSGRDPYNEQF
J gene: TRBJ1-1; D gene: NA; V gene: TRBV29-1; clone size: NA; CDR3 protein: SVTKDRPNTEAF
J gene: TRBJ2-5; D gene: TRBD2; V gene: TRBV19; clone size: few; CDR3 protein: ASSMGLAGRETQY
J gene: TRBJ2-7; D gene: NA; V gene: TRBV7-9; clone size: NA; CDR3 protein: ASSSVTYEQY
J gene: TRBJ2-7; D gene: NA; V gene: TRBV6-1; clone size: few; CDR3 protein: ASRAGYEQY
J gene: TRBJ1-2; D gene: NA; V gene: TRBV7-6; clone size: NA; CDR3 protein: ASRSRRDNKGYT
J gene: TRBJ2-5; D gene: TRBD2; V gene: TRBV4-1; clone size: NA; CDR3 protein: ASSLGLAGGQETQY
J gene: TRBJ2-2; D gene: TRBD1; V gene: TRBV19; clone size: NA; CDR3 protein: ASSTGQGATGELF
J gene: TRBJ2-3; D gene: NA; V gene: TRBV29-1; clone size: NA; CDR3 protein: SAPPLGTDTQY
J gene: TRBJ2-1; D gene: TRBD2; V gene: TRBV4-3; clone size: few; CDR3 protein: ASSQEALAGSSYNEQF
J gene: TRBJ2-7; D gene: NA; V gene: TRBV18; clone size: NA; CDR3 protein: ASSPMTVTYEQY
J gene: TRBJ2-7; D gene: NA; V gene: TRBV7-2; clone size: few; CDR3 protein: ASSPTRRLAYEQY
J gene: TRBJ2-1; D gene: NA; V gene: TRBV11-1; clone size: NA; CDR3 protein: ASSLYRAGLGSYNEQF
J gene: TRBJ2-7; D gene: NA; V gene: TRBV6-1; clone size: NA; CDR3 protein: ASSETRDLYEQY
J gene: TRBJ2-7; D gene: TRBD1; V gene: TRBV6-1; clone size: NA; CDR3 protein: ASSEAGDRDYEQY
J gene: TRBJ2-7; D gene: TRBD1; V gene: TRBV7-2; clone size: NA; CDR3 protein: ASSSGTGHYEQY
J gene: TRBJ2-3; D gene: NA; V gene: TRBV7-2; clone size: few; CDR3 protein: ASSIGNGLPDTQY
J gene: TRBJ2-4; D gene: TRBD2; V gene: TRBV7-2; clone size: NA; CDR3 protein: ASSPGLAGVVGQNIQY
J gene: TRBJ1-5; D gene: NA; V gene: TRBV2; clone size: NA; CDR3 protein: ASSVRGQPQH
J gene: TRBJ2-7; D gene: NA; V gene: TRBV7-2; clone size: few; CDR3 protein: ASSLGQGSGYEQY
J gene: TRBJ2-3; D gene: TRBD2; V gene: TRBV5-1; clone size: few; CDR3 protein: ASSLAVAGVADTQY
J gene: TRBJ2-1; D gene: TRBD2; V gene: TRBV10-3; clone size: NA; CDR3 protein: AISESAAGEDNEQF
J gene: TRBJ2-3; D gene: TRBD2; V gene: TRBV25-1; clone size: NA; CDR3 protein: ASSEYGIAGDTQY
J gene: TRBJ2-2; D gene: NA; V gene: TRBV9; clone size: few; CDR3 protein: ASSVEGGGPGELF
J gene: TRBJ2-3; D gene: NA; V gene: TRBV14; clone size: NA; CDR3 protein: ASSPERIRTDTQY
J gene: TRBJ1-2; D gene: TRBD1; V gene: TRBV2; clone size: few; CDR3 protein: AGQDRGHDYGYT
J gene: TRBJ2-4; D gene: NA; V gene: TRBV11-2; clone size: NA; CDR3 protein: ASSSPRRGNIQY
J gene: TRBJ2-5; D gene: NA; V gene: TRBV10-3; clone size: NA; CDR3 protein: AIAVEQGQETQY
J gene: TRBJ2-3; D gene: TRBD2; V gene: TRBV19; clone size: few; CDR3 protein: ATKREVDTDTQY
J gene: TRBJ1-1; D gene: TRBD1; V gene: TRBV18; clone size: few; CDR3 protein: ASSPTGSDTEAF
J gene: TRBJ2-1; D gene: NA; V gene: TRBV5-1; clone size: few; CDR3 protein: ASSLGGRLNEQF
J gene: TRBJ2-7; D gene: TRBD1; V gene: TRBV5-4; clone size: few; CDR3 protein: ASSLKGASYEQY
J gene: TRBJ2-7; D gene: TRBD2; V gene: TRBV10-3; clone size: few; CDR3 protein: AISESGGEYYEQY
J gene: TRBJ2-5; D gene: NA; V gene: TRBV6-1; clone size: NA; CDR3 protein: ASSGDYQETQY
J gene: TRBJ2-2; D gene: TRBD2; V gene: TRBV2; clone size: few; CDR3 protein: ASSVSAGGPNTGELF
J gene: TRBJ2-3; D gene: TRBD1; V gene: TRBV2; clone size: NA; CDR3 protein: ASSVGQGTDTQY
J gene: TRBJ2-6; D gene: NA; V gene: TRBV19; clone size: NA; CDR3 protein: ASSPPRGNSGANVLT
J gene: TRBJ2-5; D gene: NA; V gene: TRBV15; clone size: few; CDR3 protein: ATSRDRGAETQY
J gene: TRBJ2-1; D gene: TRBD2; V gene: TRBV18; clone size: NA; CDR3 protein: ASSPSGTLRNEQF
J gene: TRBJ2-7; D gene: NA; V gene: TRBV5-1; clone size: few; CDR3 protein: ASSHGQSYEQY
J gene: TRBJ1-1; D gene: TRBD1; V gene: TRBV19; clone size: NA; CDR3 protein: ASSQGTGVDTEAF
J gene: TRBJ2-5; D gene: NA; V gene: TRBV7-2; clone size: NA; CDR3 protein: ASSPAGQKETQY
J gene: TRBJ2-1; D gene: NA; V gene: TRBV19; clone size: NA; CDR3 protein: ASIRGSPYNEQF
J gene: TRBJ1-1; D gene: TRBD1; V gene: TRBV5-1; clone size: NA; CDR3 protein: ASSFIGGTGLFVAEAF
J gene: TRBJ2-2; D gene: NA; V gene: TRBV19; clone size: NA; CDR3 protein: ASSTNSNTGELF
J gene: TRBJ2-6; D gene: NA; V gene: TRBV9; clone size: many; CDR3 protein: ASSVGRAGANVLT
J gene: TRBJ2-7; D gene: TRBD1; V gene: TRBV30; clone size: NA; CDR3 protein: AWRSRDRGGYEQY
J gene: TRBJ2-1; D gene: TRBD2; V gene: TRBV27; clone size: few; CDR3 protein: ASSLGGSSYNEQF
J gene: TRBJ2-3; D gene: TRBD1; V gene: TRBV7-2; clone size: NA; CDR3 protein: ASSERDSSTDTQY
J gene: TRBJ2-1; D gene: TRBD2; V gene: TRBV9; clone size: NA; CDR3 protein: ASSVEAGATNYEQF
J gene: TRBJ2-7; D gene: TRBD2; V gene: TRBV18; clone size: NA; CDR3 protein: ASSRLAGEYEQY
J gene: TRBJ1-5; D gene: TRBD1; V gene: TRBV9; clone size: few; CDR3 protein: ASSRTGGNQPQH
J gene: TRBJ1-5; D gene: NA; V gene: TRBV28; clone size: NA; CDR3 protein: ASTTGGGGNQPQH
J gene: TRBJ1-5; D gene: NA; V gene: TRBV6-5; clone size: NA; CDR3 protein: ASTRGASGNQPQH